This is a list of T cell receptor beta chains from one sample in a study of T cells after yellow fever vaccination. TCRdb re-called the 5' RACE reads with MiXCR, one entry per CDR3 protein. The data contain approximately 300,000 distinct CDR3 sequences, about 10% of them singletons. The sample was CD4+ T cells sorted from PBMCs, taken 45 days after the yellow fever booster vaccination. These receptors were taken from a man aged 18 to 30 who received the YFV17D yellow fever vaccine. Each CDR3 is given with its conserved first and last residue. A D gene is named only where the DNA matches it firmly. Part of the rows lack a size; the others show once, few, many or a class for expanded clones.

d_gene,j_gene,v_gene,abundance,CDR3aa,CDR3nt
NA,TRBJ2-5,TRBV2,NA,CASTSKTQYF,TGTGCCAGCACTTCAAAGACCCAGTACTTC
NA,TRBJ2-2,TRBV12-3/TRBV12-4,few,CASSLRQLKTGELFF,TGTGCCAGCAGTTTAAGACAGCTTAAAACCGGGGAGCTGTTTTTT
TRBD2,TRBJ2-1,TRBV11-3,few,CASSLRRGVNEQFF,TGTGCCAGCAGCTTGCGCCGGGGGGTGAATGAGCAGTTCTTC
TRBD1,TRBJ2-5,TRBV6-2/TRBV6-3,few,CASSSRGKETQYF,TGTGCCAGCAGTTCCAGGGGGAAAGAGACCCAGTACTTC
TRBD2,TRBJ2-1,TRBV14,few,CASSRRPSLAGAYNEQFF,TGTGCCAGCAGCCGTCGCCCGTCGTTAGCGGGGGCCTACAATGAGCAGTTCTTC
NA,TRBJ2-6,TRBV27,few,CASSHPSSGANVLTF,TGTGCCAGCAGTCACCCGAGCTCTGGGGCCAACGTCCTGACTTTC
NA,TRBJ2-1,TRBV5-4,NA,CAVGQGSYNEQFF,TGTGCCGTGGGGCAGGGGTCCTACAATGAGCAGTTCTTC
TRBD2,TRBJ2-3,TRBV20-1,few,CSARPGLDTDTQYF,TGCAGTGCTAGACCGGGACTAGATACAGATACGCAGTATTTT
TRBD1,TRBJ2-3,TRBV4-2,NA,CASSRRGDRAGTDTQYF,TGTGCCAGCAGCCGCCGCGGGGACAGGGCGGGCACAGATACGCAGTATTTT
NA,TRBJ2-2,TRBV3-1,few,CASSHSSTANTGELFF,TGTGCCAGCAGCCACTCCAGCACCGCGAACACCGGGGAGCTGTTTTTT
TRBD2,TRBJ2-5,TRBV5-4,few,CASSSRAGKETQYF,TGTGCCAGCAGCTCCCGAGCGGGGAAAGAGACCCAGTACTTC
NA,TRBJ2-7,TRBV5-1,few,CASRPGDVLSYEQYF,TGCGCCAGCAGGCCCGGGGACGTCCTCTCCTACGAGCAGTACTTC
NA,TRBJ1-4,TRBV7-2,NA,CASSPNGATNEKLFF,TGTGCCAGCAGCCCAAACGGTGCAACTAATGAAAAACTGTTTTTT
NA,TRBJ1-2,TRBV12-3/TRBV12-4,many,CASISQTGNYGYTF,TGTGCCAGCATTTCACAGACCGGTAACTATGGCTACACCTTC
TRBD2,TRBJ2-3,TRBV11-2,NA,CASSRGAAGGRTDTQYF,TGTGCCAGCAGCCGAGGGGCGGCGGGGGGGCGCACAGATACGCAGTATTTT
NA,TRBJ1-5,TRBV4-3,NA,CASSQDSLGVQPQHF,TGCGCCAGCAGCCAAGACAGCCTAGGGGTTCAGCCCCAGCATTTT
NA,TRBJ1-2,TRBV5-1,few,CASSKDGSNYGYTF,TGCGCCAGCAGCAAAGACGGCTCTAACTATGGCTACACCTTC
NA,TRBJ1-1,TRBV18,few,CASSPSLEGSTEAFF,TGTGCCAGCTCACCTTCCCTGGAGGGGAGCACTGAAGCTTTCTTT
TRBD1,TRBJ1-1,TRBV4-3,NA,CASSPTGGFTEAFF,TGCGCCAGCAGCCCGACAGGGGGTTTTACCGAAGCTTTCTTT
NA,TRBJ2-1,TRBV9,NA,CASSVAKENEQFF,TGTGCCAGCAGCGTAGCTAAGGAGAATGAGCAGTTCTTC
NA,TRBJ1-4,TRBV18,NA,CASSERQASHEKLFF,TGTGCCAGCTCAGAGAGACAGGCCAGCCATGAAAAACTGTTTTTT
NA,TRBJ2-5,TRBV15,once,CATSSMLNGETQYF,TGTGCCACCAGCAGTATGCTTAACGGAGAGACCCAGTACTTC
NA,TRBJ2-5,TRBV7-6,few,CASSLGFGRETQYF,TGTGCCAGCAGCTTAGGGTTTGGGCGAGAGACCCAGTACTTC
TRBD2,TRBJ2-3,TRBV5-4,NA,CASSLGYGGEDTQYF,TGTGCCAGCAGCTTGGGGTACGGGGGGGAAGATACGCAGTATTTT
NA,TRBJ2-3,TRBV7-9,few,CASSLGRGYTDTQYF,TGTGCCAGCAGCTTAGGTCGGGGCTACACAGATACGCAGTATTTT
NA,TRBJ2-1,TRBV7-8,NA,CASSYTNGNEQFF,TGTGCCAGCAGCTACACCAATGGGAATGAGCAGTTCTTC
TRBD2,TRBJ2-5,TRBV12-3/TRBV12-4,few,CASSRLAGATGTQYF,TGTGCCAGCAGTCGACTAGCGGGGGCGACCGGGACCCAGTACTTC
TRBD2,TRBJ2-3,TRBV2,few,CASSGSGGHTDTQYF,TGTGCCAGCAGTGGGAGCGGGGGGCACACAGATACGCAGTATTTT
NA,TRBJ1-5,TRBV9,few,CASSVGTSTGGSNQPQHF,TGTGCCAGCAGCGTAGGGACCTCTACCGGGGGCAGCAATCAGCCCCAGCATTTT
NA,TRBJ2-2,TRBV7-9,NA,CAADSEAGSGELFF,TGTGCCGCAGATTCTGAAGCCGGCTCCGGGGAGCTGTTTTTT
NA,TRBJ1-2,TRBV7-2,few,CASSAGLLYYYGYTF,TGTGCCAGCAGCGCGGGACTCCTGTATTACTATGGCTACACCTTC
NA,TRBJ1-6,TRBV5-1,NA,CASGGGEALRGSPLHF,TGCGCCAGCGGGGGGGGAGAAGCCCTTCGGGGTTCACCCCTCCACTTT
NA,TRBJ2-1,TRBV20-1,NA,CSAGFRNSYNEQFF,TGCAGTGCTGGATTTAGGAACTCCTACAATGAGCAGTTCTTC
TRBD1,TRBJ1-2,TRBV7-9,NA,CASRVGTGYSYGYTF,TGTGCCAGCAGAGTCGGGACAGGGTATTCCTATGGCTACACCTTC
TRBD1,TRBJ2-7,TRBV10-3,many,CATGTVLSSYEQYF,TGTGCCACCGGGACAGTCCTCAGCTCCTACGAGCAGTACTTC
TRBD2,TRBJ2-1,TRBV7-3,NA,CASSRTSRTSGVNEQFF,TGTGCCAGCAGCCGTACCTCGCGGACTAGCGGGGTAAATGAGCAGTTCTTC
NA,TRBJ2-5,TRBV19,few,CASSISGAETQYF,TGTGCCAGTAGTATTTCTGGCGCGGAGACCCAGTACTTC
TRBD1,TRBJ2-1,TRBV5-4,few,CASSTGQGVSSYNEQFF,TGTGCCAGCAGCACGGGACAGGGGGTAAGCTCCTACAATGAGCAGTTCTTC
TRBD1,TRBJ2-3,TRBV5-6,NA,CASSFNRGASTDTQYF,TGTGCCAGCAGCTTCAACAGGGGCGCATCCACAGATACGCAGTATTTT
NA,TRBJ1-2,TRBV20-1,NA,CSARGSRGYTF,TGCAGTGCTAGAGGCAGTCGGGGCTACACCTTC
NA,TRBJ2-3,TRBV7-3,many,CASSSYLEDTQYF,TGTGCCAGCAGCTCTTACCTAGAAGATACGCAGTATTTT
NA,TRBJ2-5,TRBV5-1,NA,CASSVTGSQETQYF,TGCGCCAGCAGCGTTACAGGGTCACAAGAGACCCAGTACTTC
TRBD2,TRBJ2-1,TRBV5-1,NA,CASSKALLSGGRDEQFF,TGCGCCAGCAGCAAGGCTCTACTTAGCGGGGGGAGAGATGAGCAGTTCTTC
NA,TRBJ2-2,TRBV24-1,NA,CATSDPTMGAPTGELFF,TGTGCCACCAGTGATCCTACCATGGGGGCACCTACCGGGGAGCTGTTTTTT
NA,TRBJ1-2,TRBV19,NA,CASSIDGWGGNSYGYTF,TGTGCCAGTAGTATAGACGGATGGGGAGGGAATTCCTATGGCTACACCTTC
NA,TRBJ2-2,TRBV6-5,NA,CASRPGTLNTGELFF,TGTGCCAGCAGGCCCGGGACACTTAACACCGGGGAGCTGTTTTTT
TRBD2,TRBJ2-1,TRBV9,many,CASSPTGSGGFSEQFF,TGTGCCAGCAGCCCGACTGGGAGCGGGGGGTTCAGTGAGCAGTTCTTC
TRBD1,TRBJ1-1,TRBV14,NA,CASSPRQGENTEAFF,TGTGCCAGCAGCCCGCGACAGGGAGAGAACACTGAAGCTTTCTTT
NA,TRBJ2-3,TRBV20-1,NA,CSAATDGTDTQYF,TGCAGTGCTGCTACCGACGGCACAGATACGCAGTATTTT
NA,TRBJ2-3,TRBV7-9,many,CASSSGEGGTDTQYF,TGTGCCAGCAGCTCCGGGGAAGGGGGCACAGATACGCAGTATTTT
NA,TRBJ2-7,TRBV28,NA,CASSPGRGYEQYF,TGTGCCAGCAGTCCAGGACGGGGATACGAGCAGTACTTC
NA,TRBJ1-1,TRBV5-1,NA,CASSVPDLNTEAFF,TGCGCCAGCAGCGTACCGGACCTGAACACTGAAGCTTTCTTT